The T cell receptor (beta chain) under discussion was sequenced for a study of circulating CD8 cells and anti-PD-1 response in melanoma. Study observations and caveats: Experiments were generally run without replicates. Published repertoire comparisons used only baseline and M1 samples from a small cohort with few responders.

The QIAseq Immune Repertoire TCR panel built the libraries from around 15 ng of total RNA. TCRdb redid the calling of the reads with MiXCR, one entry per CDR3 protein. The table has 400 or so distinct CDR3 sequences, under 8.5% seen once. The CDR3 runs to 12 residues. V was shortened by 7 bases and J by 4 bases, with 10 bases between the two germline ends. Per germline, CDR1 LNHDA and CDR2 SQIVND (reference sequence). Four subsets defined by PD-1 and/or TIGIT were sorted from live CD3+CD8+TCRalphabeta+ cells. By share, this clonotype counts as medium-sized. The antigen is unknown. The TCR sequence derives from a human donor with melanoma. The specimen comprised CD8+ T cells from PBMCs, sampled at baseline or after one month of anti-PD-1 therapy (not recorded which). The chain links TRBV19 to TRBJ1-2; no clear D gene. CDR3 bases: TGTGCCAGTACCGATAAGACCTATGGCTACACCTTC. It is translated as CASTDKTYGYTF.